The present T cell receptor beta chain was sequenced within a study of post-analysis software for immune sequencing data. Study details: Relapsing-remitting, secondary progressive and progressive-relapsing forms made up the multiple sclerosis disease courses.

Presence of unique molecular identifiers characterized the TCR beta cDNA libraries. It was from roughly 1 to 10 million T cells that 500,000 to 600,000 cDNA molecules came. TCRdb reprocessed the PCR reads via MiXCR and lists one record per CDR3 protein. The sample contains fewer than 850,000 distinct CDR3 sequences, about 43% of which appear only once. This clonotype occurred a few times. What it recognizes is unknown. Study results and caveats: F measure grouped same-batch samples tightly together. Controls had significantly higher normalized Chao1 diversity than multiple sclerosis patients.

The source material was blood. The sequence was obtained from a girl aged 5 to 17 with multiple sclerosis.

The CDR3 region has the DNA TGTGCCAGCAGCTCCCGGGCTAGCGGGAGTGGGACCCAGTACTTC. Protein sequence: CASSSRASGSGTQYF. The chain employs TRBV7-9 and TRBJ2-5; 10 nucleotides match TRBD2. Germline CDR1 reads SEHNR; CDR2 reads FQNEAQ (reference sequence). This CDR3 has 15 residues. The trim removed 4 bases at V and 7 bases at J, leaving 9 bases unmatched.